This T cell receptor beta chain was obtained from a study of blood T cell repertoires in COVID-19. Assay: immunoSEQ multiplex PCR; the TCRdb copy retains only in-frame clones and omits some. Counted here are about 140,000 clones, around 80% occurring once; the ten biggest clones make up around 4.8%. In the case of this clone: Germline is not matched at one junction end, which may reflect a read error.

This receptor was obtained from an elderly woman with active or convalescent COVID-19. Input material: peripheral blood.

In DNA, the CDR3 is TGTGCCAGCAGCTTAGAAGGGGAAGTGGGTAGGCCGCTCTTC. It is translated as CASSLEGEVGRPLF. The gene calls are TRBV7-9 and TRBJ2-1, with D maybe TRBD1 (5 bases). Germline CDR1 is SEHNR and CDR2 is FQNEAQ (reference sequence). The CDR3 covers 14 residues.